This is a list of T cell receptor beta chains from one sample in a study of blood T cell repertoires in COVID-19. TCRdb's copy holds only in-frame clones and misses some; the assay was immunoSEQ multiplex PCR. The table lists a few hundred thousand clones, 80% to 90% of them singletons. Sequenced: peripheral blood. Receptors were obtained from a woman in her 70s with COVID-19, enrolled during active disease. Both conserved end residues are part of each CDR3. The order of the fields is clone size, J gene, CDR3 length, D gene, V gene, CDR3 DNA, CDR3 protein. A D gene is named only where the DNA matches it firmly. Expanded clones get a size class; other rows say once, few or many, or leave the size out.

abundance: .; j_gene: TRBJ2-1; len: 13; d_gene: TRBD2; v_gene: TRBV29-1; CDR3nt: TGCAGCGGCACTAGCGGGGGGGACAATGAGCAGTTCTTC; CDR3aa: CSGTSGGDNEQFF
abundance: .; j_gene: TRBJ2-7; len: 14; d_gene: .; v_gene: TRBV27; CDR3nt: TGTGCCAGCAGGTATCAAGGACAGAATCAAGTGCAGTACTTC; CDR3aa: CASRYQGQNQVQYF
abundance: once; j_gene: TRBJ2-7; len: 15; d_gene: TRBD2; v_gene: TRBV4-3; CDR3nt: TGCGCCAGCAGCCAATCCCTAGCGGGAGATAACGAGCAGTACTTC; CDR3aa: CASSQSLAGDNEQYF
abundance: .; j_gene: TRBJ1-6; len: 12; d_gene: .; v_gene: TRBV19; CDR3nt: TGTGCCAGTAGTGCAGGTGGTTCACCCCTCCACTTT; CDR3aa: CASSAGGSPLHF
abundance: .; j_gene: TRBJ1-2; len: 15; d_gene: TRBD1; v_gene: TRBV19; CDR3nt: TGTGCCAGTAGTATGGGACAGGGGGCGAACTATGGCTACACCTTC; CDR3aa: CASSMGQGANYGYTF
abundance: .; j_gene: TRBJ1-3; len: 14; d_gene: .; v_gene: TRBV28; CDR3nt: TGTGCCAGCAGCTCGGGACAATCTGGAAACACCATATATTTT; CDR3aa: CASSSGQSGNTIYF
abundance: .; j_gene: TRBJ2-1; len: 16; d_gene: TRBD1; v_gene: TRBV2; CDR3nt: TGTGCCAGCAGTGAAAGGGGGTGGACAGGTGCTCATGAGCAGTTCTTC; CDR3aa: CASSERGWTGAHEQFF
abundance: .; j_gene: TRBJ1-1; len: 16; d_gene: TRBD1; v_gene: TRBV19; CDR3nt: TGTGCCAGTAGTAGACTGCCGGGACAGTCGAACACTGAAGCTTTCTTT; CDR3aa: CASSRLPGQSNTEAFF
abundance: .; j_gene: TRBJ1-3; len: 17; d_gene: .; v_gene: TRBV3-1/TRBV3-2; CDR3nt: TGTGCCAGCAGCCAAGAGGCTGGGGGGGTTTCTGGAAACACCATATATTTT; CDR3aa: CASSQEAGGVSGNTIYF
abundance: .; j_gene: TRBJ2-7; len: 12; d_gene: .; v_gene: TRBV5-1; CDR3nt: TGCGCCAGCAGCTTGGACGAGGGCGAGCAGTACTTC; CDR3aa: CASSLDEGEQYF
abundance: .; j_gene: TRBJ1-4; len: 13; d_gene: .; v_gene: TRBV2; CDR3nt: TGTGCCAGCGGGGGGGGCGCCGAGGAAAAACTGTTTTTT; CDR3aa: CASGGGAEEKLFF
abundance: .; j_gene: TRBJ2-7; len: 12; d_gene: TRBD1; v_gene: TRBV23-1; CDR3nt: TGCGCCAGCAGTCGGGACAGCTACGAGCAGTACTTC; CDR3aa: CASSRDSYEQYF
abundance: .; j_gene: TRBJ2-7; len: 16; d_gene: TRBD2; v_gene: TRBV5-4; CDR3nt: TGTGCCAGCAGCTTGGTCTTTCCCGGGAGGGCCTACGAGCAGTACTTC; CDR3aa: CASSLVFPGRAYEQYF
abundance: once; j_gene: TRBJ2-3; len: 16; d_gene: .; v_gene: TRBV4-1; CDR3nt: TGCGCCAGCAGCCAATTCCAAAGACTATCCACAGATACGCAGTATTTT; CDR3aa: CASSQFQRLSTDTQYF
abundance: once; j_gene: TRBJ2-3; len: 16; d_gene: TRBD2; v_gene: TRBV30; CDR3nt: TGTGCCTGGGCCCGCGCCGGGACTAGCGTCACAGATACGCAGTATTTT; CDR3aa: CAWARAGTSVTDTQYF
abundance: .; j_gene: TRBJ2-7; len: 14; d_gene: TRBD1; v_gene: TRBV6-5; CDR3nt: TGTGCCAGCAGTCAGGACAGGTACTCCTACGAGCAGTACTTC; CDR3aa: CASSQDRYSYEQYF
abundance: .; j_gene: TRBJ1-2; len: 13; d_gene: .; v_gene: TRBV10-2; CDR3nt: TGCGCCAGCAGTGAGGATACAGAAGGTGGCTACACCTTC; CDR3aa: CASSEDTEGGYTF
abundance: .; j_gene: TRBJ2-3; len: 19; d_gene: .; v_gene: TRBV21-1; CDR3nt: TGTGCCAGCAGCAAAGTTAGCTACTACGGACAGACTCTACAAGATACGCAGTATTTT; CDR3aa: CASSKVSYYGQTLQDTQYF
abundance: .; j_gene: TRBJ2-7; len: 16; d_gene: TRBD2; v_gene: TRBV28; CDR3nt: TGTGCCAGCAGCAAACCCGGGACTAGATCCTCCTACGAGCAGTACTTC; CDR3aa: CASSKPGTRSSYEQYF
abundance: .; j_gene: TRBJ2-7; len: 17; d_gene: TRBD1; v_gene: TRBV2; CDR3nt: TGTGCCAGCAGTGCTTTTCTCTCCTGGACAGGGCTCTACGAGCAGTACTTC; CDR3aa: CASSAFLSWTGLYEQYF
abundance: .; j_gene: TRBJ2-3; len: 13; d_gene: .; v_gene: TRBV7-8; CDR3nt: TGTGCCAGCAGCCATAGTCGGACAGATACGCAGTATTTT; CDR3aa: CASSHSRTDTQYF
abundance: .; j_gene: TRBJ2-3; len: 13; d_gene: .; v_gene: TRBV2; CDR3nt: TGTGCCAGCAGCACAGGGTACACAGATACGCAGTATTTT; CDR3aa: CASSTGYTDTQYF
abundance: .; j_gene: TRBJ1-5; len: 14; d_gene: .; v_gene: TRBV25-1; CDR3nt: TGTGCCAGCAGTGAGCCAGGGGACAATCAGCCCCAGCATTTT; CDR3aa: CASSEPGDNQPQHF
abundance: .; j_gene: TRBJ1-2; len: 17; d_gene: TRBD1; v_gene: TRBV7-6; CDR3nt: TGTGCCAGCAGCTCAATTCCGGGACAGGGCGAAGACGGTGGCTACACCTTC; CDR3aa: CASSSIPGQGEDGGYTF
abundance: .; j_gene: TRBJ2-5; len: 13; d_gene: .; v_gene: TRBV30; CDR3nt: TGTGCCTGGAGTGTCAGGGGCGCGGAGACCCAGTACTTC; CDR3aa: CAWSVRGAETQYF
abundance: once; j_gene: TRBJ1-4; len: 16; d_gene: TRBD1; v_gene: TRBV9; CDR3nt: TGTGCCAGCAGCCCCGACAGGGTGACAACTAATGAAAAACTGTTTTTT; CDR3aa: CASSPDRVTTNEKLFF
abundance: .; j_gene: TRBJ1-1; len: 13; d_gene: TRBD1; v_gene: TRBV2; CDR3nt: TGTGCCAGCAGCGGGACAGGGGGGACTGAAGCTTTCTTT; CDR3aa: CASSGTGGTEAFF
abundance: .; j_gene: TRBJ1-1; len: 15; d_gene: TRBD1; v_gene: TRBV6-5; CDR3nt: TGTGCCAGCAGTTCTCTGAGGCAGGGGGATACTGAAGCTTTCTTT; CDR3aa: CASSSLRQGDTEAFF
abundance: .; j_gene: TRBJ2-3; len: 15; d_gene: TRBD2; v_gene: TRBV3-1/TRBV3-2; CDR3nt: TGTGCCAGCAGCCAGGGTAGCGGGTTCACAGATACGCAGTATTTT; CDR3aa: CASSQGSGFTDTQYF